The TCR beta chain described here comes from a study of technical replicates of blood from a few donors. TCRdb's table, derived via immunoSEQ multiplex PCR, lists solely in-frame clones and lacks some. In the table there are over 80,000 clones, about 96% of which are singletons. The CDR3 is made up of 10 amino acids. Germline V gene sequence: CDR1 SGHTA, CDR2 FQGNSA. V lost 4 bases and J 11 bases, leaving 8 bases between the germline ends. Sequencing used T cells isolated from PBMCs. This chain links TRBV7-2 with TRBJ1-2, with D perhaps matching TRBD1 (5 bases). This TCR derives from a human donor in good health. Here the CDR3 reads CASSSGWYTF. CDR3 nucleotides: TGTGCCAGCAGCTCAGGGTGGTACACCTTC.